This T cell receptor (beta chain) was found in a study of blood T cell repertoires in COVID-19. Libraries were prepared by immunoSEQ multiplex PCR; TCRdb keeps only in-frame clonotypes and omits some of them. This repertoire shows 200,000 to 250,000 clones, around 90% found once; its top ten account for approximately 12%. The CDR3 loop spans 15 amino acids. CDR1 and CDR2 from the germline V gene are SGHTA and FQGTGA. The germline V and J ends were trimmed by 1 base and 9 bases, with 13 bases remaining between them. This clone has a single count. The V and J genes are TRBV7-3 and TRBJ1-6; possibly TRBD1 for D (5 bases). The TCR originated in a woman between 18 and 29 years old who had recovered from COVID-19. Material: peripheral blood. For the CDR3, the DNA is TGTGCCAGCAGCTTAAGCGCAGGGAAGGGTTCACCCCTCCACTTT. As protein: CASSLSAGKGSPLHF.